Listed below are T cell receptor beta chains from one sample, sequenced in a study of CD8+ T cells in alopecia areata. TCRdb keeps only in-frame clones here, not all; method: immunoSEQ multiplex PCR. The top ten clones hold 14% to 15% of a sample with fewer than 200,000 clones, around 60% of them seen once. The starting material was CD4+ T cells sorted from blood, obtained at week 0. The source of these receptors is a human donor with alopecia areata. CDR3s leave out the opening cysteine and the closing phenylalanine or tryptophan.

v_gene | CDR3aa
TRBV29-1 | SVGYLAKNIQY
TRBV2 | ASSETSNQPQH
TRBV6-1 | ASEQGRYTDTQY
TRBV27 | ASNRPTGALRGYT
TRBV13 | ASSFSNGYNEQF
TRBV6-5 | ASLTASGANVLT
TRBV14 | ASSHGGRYTEAF
TRBV29-1 | SVGDSTSYEQY
TRBV7-9 | ASSFFSFRQWGDTEAF
TRBV6-1 | ASSAEATGSPLH
TRBV25-1 | ASSDPRTNTGELF
TRBV4-1 | ASSQVGANSPLH
TRBV6-5 | ASEAGTGELF
TRBV29-1 | SVFITLANTEAF
TRBV29-1 | SVARDTQY